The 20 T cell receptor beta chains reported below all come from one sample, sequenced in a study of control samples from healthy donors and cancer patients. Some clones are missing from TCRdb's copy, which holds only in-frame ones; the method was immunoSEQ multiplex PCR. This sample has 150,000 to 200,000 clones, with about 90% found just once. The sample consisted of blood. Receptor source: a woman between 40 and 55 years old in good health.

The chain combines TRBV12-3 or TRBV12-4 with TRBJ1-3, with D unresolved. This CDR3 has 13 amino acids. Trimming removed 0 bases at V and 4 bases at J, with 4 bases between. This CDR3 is CASSLAVGNTIYF. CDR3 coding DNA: TGTGCCAGCAGTTTAGCTGTCGGAAACACCATATATTTT.

This chain's CDR3 is CASSKGTSAGQETQYF. The CDR3 region has the DNA TGTGCCAGTAGTAAGGGCACTTCAGCGGGCCAAGAGACCCAGTACTTC. The rearrangement joins TRBV19 to TRBJ2-5; possibly TRBD2 for D (6 bases). With 4 bases removed from V and 1 base from J, the gap between germline ends came to 16 bases. Germline lookup yields CDR1 LNHDA and CDR2 SQIVND (reference sequence). This CDR3 contains 16 residues.

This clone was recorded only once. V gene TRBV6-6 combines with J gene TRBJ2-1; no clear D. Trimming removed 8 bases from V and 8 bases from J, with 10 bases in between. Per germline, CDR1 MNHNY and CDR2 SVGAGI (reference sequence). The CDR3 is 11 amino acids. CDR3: CASLLGYEQFF. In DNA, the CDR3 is TGTGCCAGCCTATTAGGATATGAGCAGTTCTTC.

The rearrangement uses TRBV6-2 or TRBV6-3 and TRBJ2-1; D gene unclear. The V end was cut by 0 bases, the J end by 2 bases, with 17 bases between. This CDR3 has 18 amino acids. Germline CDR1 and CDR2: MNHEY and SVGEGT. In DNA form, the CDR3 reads TGTGCCAGCAGTTACTCGTCGGCAGGACGAGGCACCTACAATGAGCAGTTCTTC. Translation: CASSYSSAGRGTYNEQFF.

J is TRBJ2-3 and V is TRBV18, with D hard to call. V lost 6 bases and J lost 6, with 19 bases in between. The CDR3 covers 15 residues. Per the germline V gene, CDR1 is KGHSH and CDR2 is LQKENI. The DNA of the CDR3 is TGTGCCAGCTCTAACCAGCCCGGAATTCAGGATACGCAGTATTTT. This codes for CASSNQPGIQDTQYF.

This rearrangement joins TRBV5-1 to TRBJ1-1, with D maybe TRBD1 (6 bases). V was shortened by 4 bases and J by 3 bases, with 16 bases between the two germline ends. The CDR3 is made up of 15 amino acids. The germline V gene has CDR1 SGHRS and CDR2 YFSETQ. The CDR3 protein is CASSLDRPFDTEAFF. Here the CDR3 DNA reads TGCGCCAGCAGCCTGGACAGACCCTTTGACACTGAAGCTTTCTTT.

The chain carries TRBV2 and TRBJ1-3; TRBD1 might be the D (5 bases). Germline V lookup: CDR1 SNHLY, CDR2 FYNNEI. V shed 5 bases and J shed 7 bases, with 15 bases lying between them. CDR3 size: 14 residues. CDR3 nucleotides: TGTGCCAGCAGTCCTCTCGACAGTGGTAACACCATATATTTT. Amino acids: CASSPLDSGNTIYF.

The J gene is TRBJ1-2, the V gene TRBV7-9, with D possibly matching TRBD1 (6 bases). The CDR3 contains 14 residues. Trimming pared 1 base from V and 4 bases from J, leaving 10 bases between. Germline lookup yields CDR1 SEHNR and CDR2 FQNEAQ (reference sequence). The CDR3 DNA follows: TGTGCCAGCAGCTTAGGGGAAGGGGGCTATGGCTACACCTTC. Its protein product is CASSLGEGGYGYTF. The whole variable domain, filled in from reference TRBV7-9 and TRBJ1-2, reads DTGVSQNPRHKITKRGQNVTFRCDPISEHNRLYWYRQTLGQGPEFLTYFQNEAQLEKSRLLSDRFSAERPKGSFSTLEIQRTEQGDSAMYLCASSLGEGGYGYTFGSGTRLTVV.

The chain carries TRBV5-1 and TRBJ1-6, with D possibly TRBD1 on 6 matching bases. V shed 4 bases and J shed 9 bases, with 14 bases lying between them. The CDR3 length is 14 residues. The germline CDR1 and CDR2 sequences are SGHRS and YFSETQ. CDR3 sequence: CASSQDSVSSPLHF. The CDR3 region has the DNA TGCGCCAGCAGCCAGGACAGTGTGAGTTCACCCCTCCACTTT. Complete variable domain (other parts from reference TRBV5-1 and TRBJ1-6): KAGVTQTPRYLIKTRGQQVTLSCSPISGHRSVSWYQQTPGQGLQFLFEYFSETQRNKGNFPGRFSGRQFSNSRSEMNVSTLELGDSALYLCASSQDSVSSPLHFGNGTRLTVT.

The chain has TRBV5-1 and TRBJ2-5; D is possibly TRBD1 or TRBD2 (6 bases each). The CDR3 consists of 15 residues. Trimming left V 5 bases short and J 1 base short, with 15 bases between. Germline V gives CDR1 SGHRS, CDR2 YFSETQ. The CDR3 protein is CASRLGGSGQETQYF. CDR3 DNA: TGCGCCAGCAGACTAGGGGGGAGTGGCCAAGAGACCCAGTACTTC. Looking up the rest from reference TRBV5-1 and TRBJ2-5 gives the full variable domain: KAGVTQTPRYLIKTRGQQVTLSCSPISGHRSVSWYQQTPGQGLQFLFEYFSETQRNKGNFPGRFSGRQFSNSRSEMNVSTLELGDSALYLCASRLGGSGQETQYFGPGTRLLVL.

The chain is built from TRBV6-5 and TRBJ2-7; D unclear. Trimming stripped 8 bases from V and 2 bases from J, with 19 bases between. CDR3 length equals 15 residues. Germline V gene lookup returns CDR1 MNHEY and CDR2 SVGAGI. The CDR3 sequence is CASQRYWTEAYEQYF. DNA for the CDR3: TGTGCCAGCCAGAGATATTGGACGGAAGCCTACGAGCAGTACTTC.

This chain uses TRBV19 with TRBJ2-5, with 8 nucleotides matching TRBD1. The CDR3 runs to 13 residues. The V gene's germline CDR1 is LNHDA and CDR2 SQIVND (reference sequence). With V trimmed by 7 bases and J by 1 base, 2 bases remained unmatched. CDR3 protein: CASNTGGQETQYF. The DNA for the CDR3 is TGTGCCAGTAATACAGGGGGCCAAGAGACCCAGTACTTC.

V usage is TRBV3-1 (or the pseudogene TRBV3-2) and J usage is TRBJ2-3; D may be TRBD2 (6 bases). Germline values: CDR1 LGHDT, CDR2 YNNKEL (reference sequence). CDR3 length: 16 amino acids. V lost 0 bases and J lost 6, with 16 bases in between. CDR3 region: CASSQDFAGFLDTQYF. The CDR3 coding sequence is TGTGCCAGCAGCCAAGATTTTGCGGGGTTCCTCGATACGCAGTATTTT.

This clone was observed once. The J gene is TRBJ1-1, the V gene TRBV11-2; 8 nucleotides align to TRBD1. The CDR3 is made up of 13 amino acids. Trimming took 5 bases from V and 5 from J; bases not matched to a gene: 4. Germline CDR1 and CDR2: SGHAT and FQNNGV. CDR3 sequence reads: CASSPDRGTEAFF. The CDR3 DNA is TGTGCCAGCAGCCCAGACAGGGGAACTGAAGCTTTCTTT.

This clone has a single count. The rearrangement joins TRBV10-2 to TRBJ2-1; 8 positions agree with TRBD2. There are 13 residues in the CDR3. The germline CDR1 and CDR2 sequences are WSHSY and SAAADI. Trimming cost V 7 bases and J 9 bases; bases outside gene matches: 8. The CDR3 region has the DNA TGCGCCAGCACGGGCTCCCGGGGGGGTGAGCAGTTCTTC. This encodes CASTGSRGGEQFF.

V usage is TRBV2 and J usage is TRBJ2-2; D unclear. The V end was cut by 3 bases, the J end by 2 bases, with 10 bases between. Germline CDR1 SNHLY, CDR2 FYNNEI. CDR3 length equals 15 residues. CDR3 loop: CASSEAIPNTGELFF. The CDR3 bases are TGTGCCAGCAGTGAGGCCATTCCCAACACCGGGGAGCTGTTTTTT.

The CDR3 loop reads CASSYNSPGSGNTIYF. In nucleotides, the CDR3 is TGTGCCAGCAGTTACAACAGTCCAGGCTCTGGAAACACCATATATTTT. This rearrangement joins TRBV6-5 to TRBJ1-3; D is unresolved. Trimming took off 2 bases at V and 0 bases at J, with 11 bases between the two ends. Germline V gene sequence: CDR1 MNHEY, CDR2 SVGAGI. The CDR3 is 16 residues long.

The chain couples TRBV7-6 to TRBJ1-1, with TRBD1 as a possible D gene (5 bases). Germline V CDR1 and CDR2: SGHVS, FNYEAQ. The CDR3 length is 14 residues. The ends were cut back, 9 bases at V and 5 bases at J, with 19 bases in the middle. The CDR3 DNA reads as TGTGCCAGTGGGGAACCGGGACTTGGGACTGAAGCTTTCTTT. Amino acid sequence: CASGEPGLGTEAFF.

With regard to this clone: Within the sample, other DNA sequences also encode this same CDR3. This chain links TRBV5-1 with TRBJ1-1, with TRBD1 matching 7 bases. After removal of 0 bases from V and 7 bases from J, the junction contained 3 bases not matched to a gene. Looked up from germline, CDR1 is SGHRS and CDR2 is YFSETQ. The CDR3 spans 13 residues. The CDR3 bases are TGCGCCAGCAGCTTGGAGCGACAGGGTGAAGCTTTCTTT. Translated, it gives CASSLERQGEAFF.

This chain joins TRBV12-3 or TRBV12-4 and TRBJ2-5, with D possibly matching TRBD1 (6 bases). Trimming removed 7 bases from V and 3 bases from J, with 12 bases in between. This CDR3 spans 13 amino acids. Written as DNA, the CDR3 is TGTGCCAGCACCCTAGGGGGAAAAGAGACCCAGTACTTC. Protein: CASTLGGKETQYF.